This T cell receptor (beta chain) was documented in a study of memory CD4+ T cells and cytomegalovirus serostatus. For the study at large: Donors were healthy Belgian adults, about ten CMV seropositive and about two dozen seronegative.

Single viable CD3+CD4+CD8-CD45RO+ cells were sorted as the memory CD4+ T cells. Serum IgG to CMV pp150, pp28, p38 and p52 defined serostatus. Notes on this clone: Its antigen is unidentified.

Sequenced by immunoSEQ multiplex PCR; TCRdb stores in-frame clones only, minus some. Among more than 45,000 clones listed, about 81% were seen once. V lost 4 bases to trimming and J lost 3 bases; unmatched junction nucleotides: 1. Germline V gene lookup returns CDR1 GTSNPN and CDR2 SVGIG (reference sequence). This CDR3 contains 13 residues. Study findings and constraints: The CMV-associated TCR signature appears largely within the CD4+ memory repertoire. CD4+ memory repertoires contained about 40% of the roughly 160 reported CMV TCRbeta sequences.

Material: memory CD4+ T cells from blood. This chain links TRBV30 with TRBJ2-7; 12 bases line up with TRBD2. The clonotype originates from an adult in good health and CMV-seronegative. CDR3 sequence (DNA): TGTGCCTGGACGGGACTAGCGGGCTACGAGCAGTACTTC. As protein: CAWTGLAGYEQYF.